This TCR beta chain was documented in a study of PD-1 blockade in classical Hodgkin lymphoma. The table lists this clone with a few counts. The method was immunoSEQ multiplex PCR; TCRdb's version includes in-frame clones alone and lacks a portion of them. The sample carries 100,000 to 130,000 clones, approximately 90% recorded once. Each and every patient relapsed after autologous stem cell transplantation, and patients got differing brentuximab vedotin exposure. The CDR3 consists of 13 residues. V was pared by 2 bases and J by 9 bases, with 13 bases between. Germline CDR1 and CDR2: MNHEY and SVGAGI. The specimen was peripheral blood mononuclear cells (PBMCs), collected before the second cycle of nivolumab. The rearrangement joins TRBV6-5 to TRBJ1-1; D is undetermined. The TCR was taken from a human donor with classical Hodgkin lymphoma. The CDR3 bases are TGTGCCAGCAGTTACAGGAAGAGCCAACAAGCTTTCTTT. Its protein is CASSYRKSQQAFF.